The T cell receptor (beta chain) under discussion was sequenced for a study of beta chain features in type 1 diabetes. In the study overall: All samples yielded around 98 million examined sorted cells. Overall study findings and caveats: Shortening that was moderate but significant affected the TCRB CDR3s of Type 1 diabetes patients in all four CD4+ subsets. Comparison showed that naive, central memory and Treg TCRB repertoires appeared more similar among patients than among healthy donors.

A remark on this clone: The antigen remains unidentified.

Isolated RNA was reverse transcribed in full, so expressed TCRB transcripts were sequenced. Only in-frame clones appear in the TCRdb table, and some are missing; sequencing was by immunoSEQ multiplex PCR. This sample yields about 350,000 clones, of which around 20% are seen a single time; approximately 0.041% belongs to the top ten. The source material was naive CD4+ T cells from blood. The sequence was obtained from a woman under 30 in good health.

The CDR3 nucleotides are TGTGCCTGGAGTGTCAGGGCTGAGCAGTTCTTC. This encodes CAWSVRAEQFF. This rearrangement joins TRBV30 to TRBJ2-1, with a possible D match to TRBD1 (5 bases). Germline assignment: CDR1 GTSNPN and CDR2 SVGIG (reference sequence). This CDR3 region has 11 residues. V shed 0 bases and J shed 9 bases, with 6 bases lying between them.